The sequence of this TCR beta chain was determined in a study of blood T cell repertoires in COVID-19. CDR1 and CDR2 (germline): SGDLS, YYNGEE. The CDR3 totals 16 residues. Losses at the gene ends were 3 bases for V and 0 bases for J; bases not matched to a gene: 5. Only in-frame clones appear in the TCRdb table, and some are missing; sequencing was by immunoSEQ multiplex PCR. The sample holds about 140,000 clones, 70% to 85% seen once. J is TRBJ1-3 and V is TRBV9, with 8 bases fitting TRBD1. Material: peripheral blood. This sequence was found in a human donor in a cohort sampled during active COVID-19. The CDR3 nucleotides read TGTGCCAGCAGCGCCGGACAGGGCTACTCTGGAAACACCATATATTTT. Translating it yields CASSAGQGYSGNTIYF.